This TCR beta chain originates from a study of blood T cell repertoires in COVID-19. The table came from immunoSEQ multiplex PCR; TCRdb's copy has only in-frame clones and leaves some out. The sample records fewer than 250,000 clones, about 86% being singletons. In its sample, this clone was seen once. V lost 1 base to trimming and J lost 4 bases; unmatched junction nucleotides: 2. The CDR3 loop spans 13 amino acids. CDR1 is SGHRS, CDR2 YFSETQ, per germline. The source of this sequence is a woman aged 45-65 years with acute or convalescent COVID-19. The chain carries TRBV5-1 and TRBJ2-7; TRBD2 matches 7 bases. Sequenced: peripheral blood. The CDR3 region is CASSLTSAYEQYF. The CDR3 DNA reads TGCGCCAGCAGCTTGACTAGCGCGTACGAGCAGTACTTC.